These T cell receptor beta chains were read from a single sample in a study of regulatory T cells in long-lasting Graves disease. In TCRdb, the multiplex PCR reads were re-called with MiXCR into one record per CDR3 protein. The table records 550,000 or so distinct CDR3 sequences, around 12% of them present only once. A further study also used this sample, focusing on T cells in Graves' hyperthyroidism and ophthalmopathy.

Specimen: peripheral blood mononuclear cells (PBMCs), collected at new diagnosis, from a patient treated with antithyroid drugs. These receptors came from a woman aged 30 to 39 with Graves disease. Each CDR3 is given with its conserved first and last residue. A D gene is named only where the DNA matches it firmly. Part of the rows lack a size; the others show once, few, many or a class for expanded clones.

j_call: TRBJ1-2; v_call: TRBV15; clone_size: many; d_call: NA; cdr3_aa: CATSRAIDGGTGRGYTF; cdr3_nt: TGTGCCACCAGCAGAGCCATCGATGGGGGAACGGGCCGTGGCTACACCTTC
j_call: TRBJ1-2; v_call: TRBV12-3/TRBV12-4; clone_size: many; d_call: TRBD1; cdr3_aa: CASSPTGGGYGYTF; cdr3_nt: TGTGCCAGCAGTCCAACAGGGGGTGGCTATGGCTACACCTTC
j_call: TRBJ1-2; v_call: TRBV7-3; clone_size: NA; d_call: NA; cdr3_aa: CASSYFGRSGAYGYTF; cdr3_nt: TGTGCCAGCAGTTATTTCGGCAGGTCAGGGGCCTATGGCTACACCTTC
j_call: TRBJ2-5; v_call: TRBV6-5; clone_size: many; d_call: TRBD1; cdr3_aa: CASSYTGGGGTGEETQYF; cdr3_nt: TGTGCCAGCAGCTACACAGGGGGTGGGGGGACAGGGGAAGAGACCCAGTACTTC
j_call: TRBJ2-5; v_call: TRBV2; clone_size: many; d_call: TRBD2; cdr3_aa: CASSPAGGYQETQYF; cdr3_nt: TGTGCCAGCAGTCCAGCGGGAGGCTACCAAGAGACCCAGTACTTC
j_call: TRBJ2-1; v_call: TRBV2; clone_size: many; d_call: NA; cdr3_aa: CASSDGSSIISSYNEQFF; cdr3_nt: TGTGCCAGCAGTGACGGTTCCAGTATAATCAGCTCCTACAATGAGCAGTTCTTC
j_call: TRBJ2-5; v_call: TRBV28; clone_size: NA; d_call: NA; cdr3_aa: CASSSPPPYQETQYF; cdr3_nt: TGTGCCAGCAGCTCCCCGCCCCCCTACCAAGAGACCCAGTACTTC
j_call: TRBJ2-5; v_call: TRBV4-1; clone_size: NA; d_call: NA; cdr3_aa: CASSQDPVIASGETQYF; cdr3_nt: TGCGCCAGCAGCCAAGATCCGGTGATAGCGTCCGGGGAGACCCAGTACTTC
j_call: TRBJ1-2; v_call: TRBV19; clone_size: NA; d_call: TRBD1; cdr3_aa: CASRIDRGLASYTF; cdr3_nt: TGTGCCAGTAGAATCGACAGGGGGCTAGCAAGCTACACCTTC
j_call: TRBJ2-5; v_call: TRBV20-1; clone_size: NA; d_call: NA; cdr3_aa: CSAYPPGRIQETQYF; cdr3_nt: TGCAGTGCTTACCCCCCTGGACGGATACAAGAGACCCAGTACTTC
j_call: TRBJ2-2; v_call: TRBV6-1; clone_size: NA; d_call: NA; cdr3_aa: CASKASLNTGELFF; cdr3_nt: TGTGCCAGCAAGGCTAGCTTGAACACCGGGGAGCTGTTTTTT
j_call: TRBJ2-1; v_call: TRBV10-3; clone_size: few; d_call: TRBD2; cdr3_aa: CAIRNAGLAGYNEQFF; cdr3_nt: TGTGCCATCAGGAACGCGGGACTAGCGGGCTACAATGAGCAGTTCTTC
j_call: TRBJ2-5; v_call: TRBV28; clone_size: many; d_call: TRBD1; cdr3_aa: CASSFWTGMGGGETQYF; cdr3_nt: TGTGCCAGCAGTTTCTGGACAGGGATGGGTGGAGGAGAGACCCAGTACTTC
j_call: TRBJ1-1; v_call: TRBV25-1; clone_size: few; d_call: NA; cdr3_aa: CASTGFLGDTEAFF; cdr3_nt: TGTGCCAGTACAGGGTTTCTAGGGGACACTGAAGCTTTCTTT
j_call: TRBJ1-1; v_call: TRBV5-6; clone_size: few; d_call: NA; cdr3_aa: CASSPGYRDTEAFF; cdr3_nt: TGTGCCAGCAGCCCCGGGTATCGCGACACTGAAGCTTTCTTT
j_call: TRBJ2-2; v_call: TRBV5-1; clone_size: many; d_call: TRBD1; cdr3_aa: CASSYTGTGNTGELFF; cdr3_nt: TGCGCCAGCAGCTACACCGGGACAGGGAACACCGGGGAGCTGTTTTTT
j_call: TRBJ1-5; v_call: TRBV30; clone_size: many; d_call: NA; cdr3_aa: CAWGGQPNQPQHF; cdr3_nt: TGTGCCTGGGGGGGGCAGCCGAATCAGCCCCAGCATTTT
j_call: TRBJ2-5; v_call: TRBV5-1; clone_size: many; d_call: NA; cdr3_aa: CASSLGGLRFRETQYF; cdr3_nt: TGCGCCAGCAGCTTGGGGGGGCTGCGGTTTAGAGAGACCCAGTACTTC
j_call: TRBJ1-4; v_call: TRBV28; clone_size: many; d_call: NA; cdr3_aa: CASSLFNEKLFF; cdr3_nt: TGTGCCAGCAGCTTATTCAATGAAAAACTGTTTTTT
j_call: TRBJ1-2; v_call: TRBV20-1; clone_size: many; d_call: NA; cdr3_aa: CSARSGPDGYTF; cdr3_nt: TGCAGTGCTAGATCCGGGCCGGATGGCTACACCTTC
j_call: TRBJ1-2; v_call: TRBV15; clone_size: NA; d_call: TRBD1; cdr3_aa: CATSRGQGANYGYTF; cdr3_nt: TGTGCCACCAGCAGAGGGCAGGGGGCTAACTATGGCTACACCTTC
j_call: TRBJ1-2; v_call: TRBV19; clone_size: NA; d_call: NA; cdr3_aa: CASLSTYGYTF; cdr3_nt: TGTGCCAGTCTATCGACTTATGGCTACACCTTC
j_call: TRBJ2-7; v_call: TRBV5-4; clone_size: many; d_call: TRBD2; cdr3_aa: CASSLKREGPYAHEQYF; cdr3_nt: TGTGCCAGCAGCCTCAAGCGGGAGGGCCCCTACGCGCACGAGCAGTACTTC
j_call: TRBJ2-5; v_call: TRBV18; clone_size: NA; d_call: NA; cdr3_aa: CASSPVGGSGQETQYF; cdr3_nt: TGTGCCAGCTCACCAGTGGGGGGTAGCGGCCAAGAGACCCAGTACTTC
j_call: TRBJ2-7; v_call: TRBV2; clone_size: few; d_call: NA; cdr3_aa: CASNSRFISYEQYF; cdr3_nt: TGTGCCAGCAATAGTCGGTTCATATCCTACGAGCAGTACTTC
j_call: TRBJ2-1; v_call: TRBV4-1; clone_size: NA; d_call: NA; cdr3_aa: CASSQRVPGGSSYNEQFF; cdr3_nt: TGCGCCAGCAGCCAAAGAGTCCCAGGAGGGAGCTCCTACAATGAGCAGTTCTTC
j_call: TRBJ2-1; v_call: TRBV4-2; clone_size: NA; d_call: NA; cdr3_aa: CVSSQDSSSYNEQFF; cdr3_nt: TGTGTCAGCAGCCAAGATAGCAGCTCCTACAATGAGCAGTTCTTC
j_call: TRBJ2-1; v_call: TRBV9; clone_size: many; d_call: TRBD2; cdr3_aa: CASSVLAGGGINEQFF; cdr3_nt: TGTGCCAGCAGCGTACTAGCGGGAGGGGGTATCAATGAGCAGTTCTTC
j_call: TRBJ2-7; v_call: TRBV28; clone_size: many; d_call: NA; cdr3_aa: CASRSLYEQYF; cdr3_nt: TGTGCCAGCAGAAGTCTATACGAGCAGTACTTC
j_call: TRBJ2-7; v_call: TRBV6-1; clone_size: many; d_call: TRBD1; cdr3_aa: CASSLFSGQGGQWYEQYF; cdr3_nt: TGTGCCAGCAGTCTATTTAGCGGACAGGGAGGTCAGTGGTACGAGCAGTACTTC
j_call: TRBJ2-5; v_call: TRBV7-9; clone_size: few; d_call: TRBD2; cdr3_aa: CASSPWGGATRETQYF; cdr3_nt: TGTGCCAGCAGCCCCTGGGGGGGTGCCACCCGGGAGACCCAGTACTTC
j_call: TRBJ2-1; v_call: TRBV7-9; clone_size: few; d_call: NA; cdr3_aa: CASSLSGVSEQFF; cdr3_nt: TGTGCCAGCAGCTTATCTGGAGTTAGTGAGCAGTTCTTC
j_call: TRBJ1-1; v_call: TRBV30; clone_size: many; d_call: NA; cdr3_aa: CAWGRGIITTHSAFF; cdr3_nt: TGTGCCTGGGGGCGCGGCATTATCACAACCCACTCGGCTTTCTTT
j_call: TRBJ2-2; v_call: TRBV6-9; clone_size: few; d_call: NA; cdr3_aa: CASSYDSHSSNTGELFF; cdr3_nt: TGTGCCAGCAGTTACGATAGCCATTCGTCCAACACCGGGGAGCTGTTTTTT
j_call: TRBJ2-1; v_call: TRBV6-1; clone_size: many; d_call: TRBD2; cdr3_aa: CASSWGGTVNNEQFF; cdr3_nt: TGTGCCAGCAGCTGGGGGGGGACGGTGAACAATGAGCAGTTCTTC
j_call: TRBJ2-5; v_call: TRBV5-1; clone_size: few; d_call: NA; cdr3_aa: CASGLGRDGETQYF; cdr3_nt: TGCGCCAGCGGACTTGGTCGGGACGGAGAGACCCAGTACTTC
j_call: TRBJ2-1; v_call: TRBV24-1; clone_size: many; d_call: NA; cdr3_aa: CATSGARSDEQFF; cdr3_nt: TGTGCCACCAGTGGCGCTAGATCGGATGAGCAGTTCTTC
j_call: TRBJ2-5; v_call: TRBV9; clone_size: NA; d_call: TRBD1; cdr3_aa: CASSVDSWTGRPQYF; cdr3_nt: TGTGCCAGCAGCGTAGATTCCTGGACAGGGAGGCCCCAGTACTTC
j_call: TRBJ2-7; v_call: TRBV28; clone_size: many; d_call: TRBD2; cdr3_aa: CASSLSGGLTEQYF; cdr3_nt: TGTGCCAGCAGTTTGAGCGGGGGCCTGACCGAGCAGTACTTC
j_call: TRBJ1-1; v_call: TRBV7-9; clone_size: NA; d_call: NA; cdr3_aa: CAGSLPWGGTEAFF; cdr3_nt: TGTGCCGGCAGCTTACCTTGGGGCGGCACTGAAGCTTTCTTT
j_call: TRBJ2-7; v_call: TRBV11-2; clone_size: many; d_call: NA; cdr3_aa: CASSATSNEQYF; cdr3_nt: TGTGCCAGCAGCGCAACTAGCAACGAGCAGTACTTC
j_call: TRBJ2-7; v_call: TRBV29-1; clone_size: many; d_call: NA; cdr3_aa: CSVEDSAEEQYF; cdr3_nt: TGCAGCGTTGAAGATTCGGCGGAGGAGCAGTACTTC
j_call: TRBJ2-1; v_call: TRBV2; clone_size: many; d_call: TRBD2; cdr3_aa: CASDSGSLGYNEQFF; cdr3_nt: TGTGCCAGCGATAGCGGGAGTTTAGGGTACAATGAGCAGTTCTTC
j_call: TRBJ2-2; v_call: TRBV20-1; clone_size: many; d_call: NA; cdr3_aa: CSAMAGHGTGELFF; cdr3_nt: TGCAGTGCTATGGCGGGACATGGCACCGGGGAGCTGTTTTTT
j_call: TRBJ1-2; v_call: TRBV18; clone_size: many; d_call: NA; cdr3_aa: CASSPTNYGYTF; cdr3_nt: TGTGCCAGCTCACCTACTAACTATGGCTACACCTTC
j_call: TRBJ2-7; v_call: TRBV30; clone_size: many; d_call: NA; cdr3_aa: CAWSVSSGYVAYEQYF; cdr3_nt: TGTGCCTGGAGTGTATCAAGTGGCTACGTTGCCTACGAGCAGTACTTC
j_call: TRBJ1-2; v_call: TRBV5-4; clone_size: NA; d_call: NA; cdr3_aa: CASSWTREGSGYTF; cdr3_nt: TGTGCCAGCAGCTGGACGAGGGAGGGTAGTGGCTACACCTTC
j_call: TRBJ1-3; v_call: TRBV12-3/TRBV12-4; clone_size: many; d_call: TRBD1; cdr3_aa: CASSTWTGEVAGNTIYF; cdr3_nt: TGTGCCAGCAGTACATGGACAGGGGAAGTTGCTGGAAACACCATATATTTT
j_call: TRBJ2-1; v_call: TRBV11-3; clone_size: many; d_call: NA; cdr3_aa: CASSLDRGISEQFF; cdr3_nt: TGTGCCAGCAGCTTAGATCGGGGCATTAGTGAGCAGTTCTTC
j_call: TRBJ2-1; v_call: TRBV6-2/TRBV6-3; clone_size: many; d_call: TRBD2; cdr3_aa: CASSEPLTSGSDNEQFF; cdr3_nt: TGTGCCAGCAGTGAACCTTTGACTAGCGGGAGTGATAATGAGCAGTTCTTC
j_call: TRBJ1-5; v_call: TRBV12-3/TRBV12-4; clone_size: few; d_call: NA; cdr3_aa: CASSLLNGQPQHF; cdr3_nt: TGTGCCAGCAGTTTACTGAATGGTCAGCCCCAGCATTTT